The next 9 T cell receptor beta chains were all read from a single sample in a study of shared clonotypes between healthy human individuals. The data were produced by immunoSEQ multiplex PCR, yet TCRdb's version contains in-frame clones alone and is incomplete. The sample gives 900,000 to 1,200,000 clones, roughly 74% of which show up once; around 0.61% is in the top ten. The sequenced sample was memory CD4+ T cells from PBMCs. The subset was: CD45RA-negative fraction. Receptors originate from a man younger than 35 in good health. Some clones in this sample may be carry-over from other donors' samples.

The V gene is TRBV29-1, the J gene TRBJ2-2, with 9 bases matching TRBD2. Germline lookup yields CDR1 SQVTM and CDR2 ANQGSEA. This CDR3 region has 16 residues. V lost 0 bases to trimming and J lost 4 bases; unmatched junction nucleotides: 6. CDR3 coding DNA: TGCAGCGTTGAAGATAGGGGGCGGGAGGGCACCGGGGAGCTGTTTTTT. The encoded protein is CSVEDRGREGTGELFF.

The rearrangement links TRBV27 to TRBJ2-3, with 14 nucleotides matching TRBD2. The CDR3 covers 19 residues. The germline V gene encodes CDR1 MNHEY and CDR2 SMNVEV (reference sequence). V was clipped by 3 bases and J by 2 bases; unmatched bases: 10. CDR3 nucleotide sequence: TGTGCCAGCAGTTTCGCGGGACTAGCGGGAGATAGTAACACAGATACGCAGTATTTT. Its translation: CASSFAGLAGDSNTDTQYF.

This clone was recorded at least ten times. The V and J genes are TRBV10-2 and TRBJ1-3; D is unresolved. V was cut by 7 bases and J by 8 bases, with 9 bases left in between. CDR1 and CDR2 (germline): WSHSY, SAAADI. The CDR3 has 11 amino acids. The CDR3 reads CASMYKYTIYF. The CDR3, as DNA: TGCGCCAGCATGTACAAGTACACCATATATTTT.

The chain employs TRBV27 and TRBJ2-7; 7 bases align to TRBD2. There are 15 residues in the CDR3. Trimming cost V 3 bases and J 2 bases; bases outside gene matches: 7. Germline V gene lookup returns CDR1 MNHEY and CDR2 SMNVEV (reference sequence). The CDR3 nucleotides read TGTGCCAGCAGTTTGCTAGCGGACGACCCCTACGAGCAGTACTTC. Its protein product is CASSLLADDPYEQYF.

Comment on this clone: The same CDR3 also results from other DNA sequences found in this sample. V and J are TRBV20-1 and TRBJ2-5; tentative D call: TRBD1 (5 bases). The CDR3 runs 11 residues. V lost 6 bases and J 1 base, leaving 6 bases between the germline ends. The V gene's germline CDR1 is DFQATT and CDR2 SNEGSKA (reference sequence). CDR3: CSARAQETQYF. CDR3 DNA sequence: TGCAGTGCCAGGGCCCAAGAGACCCAGTACTTC.

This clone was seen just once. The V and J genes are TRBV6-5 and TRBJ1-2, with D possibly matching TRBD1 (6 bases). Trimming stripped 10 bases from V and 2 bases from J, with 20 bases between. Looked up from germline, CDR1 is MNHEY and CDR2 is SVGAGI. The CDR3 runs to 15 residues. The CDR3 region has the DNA TGTGCCACCCCGCAGGGGACCGAAAGAAACTATGGCTACACCTTC. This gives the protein CATPQGTERNYGYTF.

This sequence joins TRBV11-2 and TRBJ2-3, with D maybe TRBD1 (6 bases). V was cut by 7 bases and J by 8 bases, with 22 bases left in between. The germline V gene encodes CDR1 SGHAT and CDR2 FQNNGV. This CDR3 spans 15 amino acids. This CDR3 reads CASTQEGVKGSTQYF. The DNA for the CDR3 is TGTGCCAGCACCCAAGAGGGGGTTAAGGGTAGTACGCAGTATTTT.

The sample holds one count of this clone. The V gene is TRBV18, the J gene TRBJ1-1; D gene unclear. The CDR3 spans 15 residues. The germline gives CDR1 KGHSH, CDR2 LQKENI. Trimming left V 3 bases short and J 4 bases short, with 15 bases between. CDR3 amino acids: CASSPIISRVTEAFF. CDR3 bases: TGTGCCAGCTCACCCATAATTAGTCGAGTCACTGAAGCTTTCTTT.

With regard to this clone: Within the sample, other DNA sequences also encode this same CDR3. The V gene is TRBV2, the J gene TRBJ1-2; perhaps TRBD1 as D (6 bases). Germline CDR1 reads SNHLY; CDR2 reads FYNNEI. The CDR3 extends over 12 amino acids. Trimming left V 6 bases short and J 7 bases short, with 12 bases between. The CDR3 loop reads CASSEQGGGYTF. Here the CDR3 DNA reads TGTGCCAGCAGCGAACAGGGAGGTGGCTACACCTTC. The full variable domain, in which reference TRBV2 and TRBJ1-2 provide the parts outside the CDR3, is EPEVTQTPSHQVTQMGQEVILRCVPISNHLYFYWYRQILGQKVEFLVSFYNNEISEKSEIFDDQFSVERPDGSNFTLKIRSTKLEDSAMYFCASSEQGGGYTFGSGTRLTVV.